This T cell receptor (beta chain) was captured in a study of human T cells and chemical hapten exposure. Whole-study context: Patches with 0.01% DPC went on the upper back, and the tests were read at 6 days. General study results and limits: Sensitizing with DPC caused no change in TCRs above 1 in 1000 frequency. Significantly more large CDR3 similarity clusters arose among expanded TCRs than among controls.

This CDR3 contains 14 residues. Trimming left V 5 bases short and J 11 bases short, with 21 bases between. Germline lookup yields CDR1 SGHTA and CDR2 FQGNSA. As to time point: patch test 1, 2 weeks after DPC sensitization. Stated treatment: therapeutic diphenylcyclopropenone sensitization with weekly scalp DPC. MiXCR was run by TCRdb on the RACE reads, yielding one entry per CDR3 protein. The sample has some 340,000 distinct CDR3 sequences; 6% to 8.5% are singletons. This clonotype has just a few counts. Its antigen is currently unknown. Source: whole blood, taken in connection with sensitization to the hapten diphenylcyclopropenone (DPC). V and J are TRBV7-2 and TRBJ1-1; D remains ambiguous. The source of this sequence is a woman in her late teens or twenties with alopecia areata. Some clones in this sample may be carry-over from other donors' samples. CDR3 protein: CASSLNTPPNWAFF. For the CDR3, the DNA is TGTGCCAGCAGCCTCAATACCCCCCCTAACTGGGCTTTCTTT.